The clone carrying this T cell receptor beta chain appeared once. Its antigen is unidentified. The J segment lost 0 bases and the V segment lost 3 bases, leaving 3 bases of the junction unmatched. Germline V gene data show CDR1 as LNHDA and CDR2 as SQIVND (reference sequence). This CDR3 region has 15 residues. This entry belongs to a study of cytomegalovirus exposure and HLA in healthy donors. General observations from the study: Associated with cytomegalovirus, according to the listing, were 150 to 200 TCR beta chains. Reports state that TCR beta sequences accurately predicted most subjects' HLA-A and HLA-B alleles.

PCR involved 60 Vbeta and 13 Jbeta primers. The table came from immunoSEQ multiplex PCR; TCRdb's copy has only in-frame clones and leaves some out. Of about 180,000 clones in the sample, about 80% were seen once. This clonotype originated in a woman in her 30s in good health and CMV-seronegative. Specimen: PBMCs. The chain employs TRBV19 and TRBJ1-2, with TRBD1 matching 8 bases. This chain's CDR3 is CASSMDRVSNYGYTF. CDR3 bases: TGTGCCAGTAGTATGGACAGGGTCTCTAACTATGGCTACACCTTC.